Below, 21 T cell receptor beta chains from the same sample are listed, as sequenced in a study of identical twins. TCRdb reprocessed the 5' RACE reads with MiXCR, giving one entry per CDR3 protein. Among 690,000 or so distinct CDR3 sequences, 8.6% were seen once, and the ten largest hold 0.98%. The same data also contributed to another study, on yellow fever vaccine responses in identical twins.

The sample comprised PBMCs. The source of these receptors is a woman aged 18 to 35 in good health.

V usage is TRBV6-2 or TRBV6-3 and J usage is TRBJ2-1, with 7 bases matching TRBD2. V was clipped by 3 bases and J by 6 bases; unmatched bases: 5. The CDR3 has 14 residues. Germline CDR1 and CDR2: MNHEY and SVGEGT. The DNA of the CDR3 is TGTGCCAGCAGTTATAGCGGGCCTCGCAATGAGCAGTTCTTC. Amino acids: CASSYSGPRNEQFF.

Ten or more counts support this clonotype. The CDR3 bases are TGTGCCACCCTCCCAAGGGGGGTAAGAGTTCAGTACTTC. As protein: CATLPRGVRVQYF. The chain uses TRBV28 and TRBJ2-4; D may be TRBD1 or TRBD2 (6 bases each). The germline V gene has CDR1 MDHEN and CDR2 SYDVKM. Trimming left V 10 bases short and J 11 bases short, with 21 bases between. The CDR3 has 13 amino acids.

CDR3 sequence reads: CSVELAATSTDTQYF. The CDR3 DNA follows: TGCAGCGTGGAATTAGCGGCAACCAGCACAGATACGCAGTATTTT. This sequence joins TRBV29-1 and TRBJ2-3; a possible D gene is TRBD2 (6 bases). This CDR3 contains 15 residues. Per germline, CDR1 SQVTM and CDR2 ANQGSEA. Trimming left V 6 bases short and J 0 bases short, with 16 bases between.

The chain combines TRBV12-3 or TRBV12-4 with TRBJ1-2; weak D call: TRBD1 (5 bases). The V end was cut by 0 bases, the J end by 11 bases, with 13 bases between. The CDR3 has 13 residues. CDR3 DNA: TGTGCCAGCAGTTTAGCGGGTCGGGGGGGTTACACCTTC. It is translated as CASSLAGRGGYTF.

In the case of this clonotype: This may come from a read error, since a much larger clone is one base off. The gene calls are TRBV7-2 and TRBJ2-7; D ambiguous. CDR1 is SGHTA, CDR2 FQGNSA, per germline. Trimming took off 5 bases at V and 3 bases at J, with 8 bases between the two ends. This CDR3 is 12 amino acids long. The CDR3 sequence: CASSTTCYEQYF. The DNA of the CDR3 is TGTGCCAGCAGCACTACCTGCTACGAGCAGTACTTC.

The genes are TRBV7-8 and TRBJ1-2; D is unresolved. The CDR3 totals 14 residues. Trimming took 2 bases from V and 1 from J, leaving 8 bases between them. Germline lookup yields CDR1 SGHVS and CDR2 FQNEAQ. The CDR3 DNA sequence: TGTGCCAGCAGCTTATCGCTGAATAACTATGGCTACACCTTC. This encodes CASSLSLNNYGYTF.

J is TRBJ1-2 and V is TRBV12-3 or TRBV12-4; D possibly corresponds to TRBD1 (5 bases). This CDR3 is 16 amino acids long. V lost 5 bases to trimming and J lost 0 bases, with 16 bases between them. CDR3 nucleotides: TGTGCCAGCAGTCCCCACCCGGGGGGGTCTAACTATGGCTACACCTTC. This encodes CASSPHPGGSNYGYTF.

The chain employs TRBV4-1 and TRBJ2-7; D remains ambiguous. Trimming pared 0 bases from V and 0 bases from J, leaving 9 bases between. The V gene's germline CDR1 is MGHRA and CDR2 YSYEKL. The CDR3 is 15 amino acids. In DNA form, the CDR3 reads TGCGCCAGCAGCCAAGAGTCTCGTAGCTCCTACGAGCAGTACTTC. Encoded protein: CASSQESRSSYEQYF.

In its sample, this clonotype was seen many times. V and J are TRBV5-1 and TRBJ2-3; the D gene is possibly TRBD2 (6 bases). This CDR3 is 16 amino acids long. Trimming stripped 4 bases from V and 2 bases from J, with 17 bases between. Germline loops: CDR1 SGHRS, CDR2 YFSETQ. Here the CDR3 DNA reads TGCGCCAGCAGCCCCCTAGGGCGGGATGCCACAGATACGCAGTATTTT. Protein product: CASSPLGRDATDTQYF.

The genes are TRBV5-1 and TRBJ2-3, with 14 bases fitting TRBD2. With V trimmed by 4 bases and J by 1 base, 5 bases remained unmatched. Germline-derived CDR1 and CDR2 are SGHRS and YFSETQ. The CDR3 is 17 amino acids. The chain's CDR3 is CASSPGLAGARTDTQYF. In DNA form, the CDR3 reads TGCGCCAGCAGCCCGGGACTAGCGGGAGCACGCACAGATACGCAGTATTTT.

This clonotype was recorded many times. The V call is TRBV7-2, the J call TRBJ2-1; 9 positions match TRBD1. Germline CDR1 is SGHTA and CDR2 is FQGNSA. CDR3 size: 14 residues. The ends lost 1 base at V and 9 bases at J; junction bases unmatched: 4. Here the CDR3 DNA reads TGTGCCAGCAGCTTAGACAGGGGGCTGGTTGAGCAGTTCTTC. Encoded protein: CASSLDRGLVEQFF.

The chain links TRBV27 to TRBJ2-5, with D uncertain. This CDR3 comprises 14 residues. CDR1 and CDR2 from the germline V gene are MNHEY and SMNVEV (reference sequence). V gave up 4 bases and J gave up 5 bases, with 14 bases separating them. The CDR3 sequence: CASSSQISRETQYF. CDR3 DNA: TGTGCCAGCAGTTCCCAAATATCCCGCGAGACCCAGTACTTC.

This clonotype was found a few times. The rearrangement uses TRBV10-1 and TRBJ2-3; D call uncertain. From germline, CDR1 is WNHNN and CDR2 SYGVQD (reference sequence). Trimming shortened V by 3 bases and J by 2 bases, and 12 bases separated the two germline ends. This CDR3 comprises 15 residues. The CDR3 region has the DNA TGCGCCAGCAGTGATTCTCCGGGTAACACAGATACGCAGTATTTT. Protein: CASSDSPGNTDTQYF.

This clonotype has ten or more counts. The chain has TRBV20-1 and TRBJ1-4, with D possibly being TRBD1 (5 bases). Trimming stripped 3 bases from V and 11 bases from J, with 13 bases between. The CDR3 sequence is 12 residues long. The germline CDR1 and CDR2 sequences are DFQATT and SNEGSKA (reference sequence). CDR3 region: CSASELKGKLFF. The CDR3 coding sequence is TGCAGTGCTAGTGAATTAAAGGGGAAACTGTTTTTT.

J is TRBJ2-7 and V is TRBV20-1; 11 bases match TRBD2. The germline V gene has CDR1 DFQATT and CDR2 SNEGSKA (reference sequence). This CDR3 is built from 14 residues. V shed 6 bases, J shed 7 bases, and the junction held 11 bases outside the gene matches. The CDR3 DNA reads TGCAGTGCACATAGCGGGAGGGCCGTGAGGGAGCAGTACTTC. Amino acid sequence: CSAHSGRAVREQYF.

This rearrangement joins TRBV29-1 to TRBJ1-1, with D possibly being TRBD1 (5 bases). Germline CDR1 SQVTM, CDR2 ANQGSEA. CDR3 length: 12 amino acids. Trimming took off 2 bases at V and 4 bases at J, with 8 bases between the two ends. CDR3 DNA: TGCAGCGTTGAACATGGGGGCACTGAAGCTTTCTTT. Translation gives CSVEHGGTEAFF.

The sample holds many counts of this clonotype. The chain is built from TRBV4-2 and TRBJ2-3, with 8 bases that match TRBD2. The V and J ends lost 3 bases and 2 bases, in that order; junction bases with no gene match: 4. CDR3 length: 15 residues. Germline CDR1 and CDR2: LGHNA and YNFKEQ. CDR3 region: CASSHGRVDTDTQYF. The CDR3 bases are TGTGCCAGCAGCCACGGGAGGGTTGACACAGATACGCAGTATTTT.

This chain joins TRBV6-5 and TRBJ2-4, with 7 bases fitting TRBD1. After removal of 7 bases from V and 5 bases from J, the junction contained 2 bases not matched to a gene. Germline loops: CDR1 MNHEY, CDR2 SVGAGI. The CDR3 is made up of 12 amino acids. The CDR3 bases are TGTGCCAGCACTGGGACAGAAAACATTCAGTACTTC. This translates into CASTGTENIQYF.

The chain carries TRBV9 and TRBJ2-1, with TRBD2 matching over 8 bases. The ends lost 0 bases at V and 5 bases at J; junction bases unmatched: 10. This CDR3 is built from 17 residues. CDR1 and CDR2 from the germline V gene are SGDLS and YYNGEE. Here the CDR3 DNA reads TGTGCCAGCAGCGTAGGGGGGGGAGCGGGGGCAAACAATGAGCAGTTCTTC. The encoded protein is CASSVGGGAGANNEQFF.

The V call is TRBV19, the J call TRBJ2-7; no clear D gene. The CDR3 is made up of 12 amino acids. The V gene lost 5 bases and the J gene lost 4 bases, with 9 bases spanning the gap. The germline CDR1 and CDR2 sequences are LNHDA and SQIVND (reference sequence). The CDR3 region is CASSDVEYEQYF. CDR3 coding DNA: TGTGCCAGTAGTGACGTAGAATACGAGCAGTACTTC.

This clonotype came up a few times. The V gene is TRBV7-9, the J gene TRBJ2-1; 12 nucleotides line up with TRBD1. Germline loops: CDR1 SEHNR, CDR2 FQNEAQ (reference sequence). After removal of 4 bases from V and 9 bases from J, the junction contained 7 bases not matched to a gene. This CDR3 spans 15 amino acids. DNA of the CDR3: TGTGCCAGCAGCTACCGGGACAGGGGGCAAGGTGAGCAGTTCTTC. As protein: CASSYRDRGQGEQFF.